Listed below are T cell receptor beta chains from one sample, sequenced in a study of cytomegalovirus exposure and HLA in healthy donors. Method: immunoSEQ multiplex PCR; TCRdb's copy keeps in-frame clones and lacks some. The table records about 130,000 clones, 70% to 80% of them present only once. Sequencing used PBMCs. The receptors shown here come from a man aged 35 to 55 in good health and CMV-seropositive. The CDR3 runs from the conserved cysteine through the conserved F or W. The D gene is left open where the match is weak. Clone size appears in some rows only: once, few, many, or a class for an expanded clone.

D: -; J: TRBJ2-6; size: -; V: TRBV19; CDR3: CASKSFSGANVLTF; DNA: TGTGCCAGTAAATCCTTTTCCGGGGCCAACGTCCTGACTTTC
D: -; J: TRBJ2-2; size: few; V: TRBV27; CDR3: CASSLYEGGRELFF; DNA: TGTGCCAGCAGTTTATATGAGGGGGGGAGGGAGCTGTTTTTT
D: -; J: TRBJ1-4; size: -; V: TRBV11-2; CDR3: CASSSFLASWPEKLFF; DNA: TGTGCCAGCAGCTCATTTCTAGCCAGTTGGCCAGAAAAACTGTTTTTT
D: TRBD2; J: TRBJ2-1; size: -; V: TRBV9; CDR3: CASSPMYGTSGRGKKGNEQFF; DNA: TGTGCCAGCAGCCCAATGTACGGGACTAGCGGGAGAGGGAAAAAGGGGAATGAGCAGTTCTTC
D: -; J: TRBJ1-1; size: -; V: TRBV6-5; CDR3: CASMFPGHPNTEAFF; DNA: TGTGCCAGCATGTTCCCGGGACACCCGAACACTGAAGCTTTCTTT
D: TRBD1; J: TRBJ1-2; size: -; V: TRBV5-6; CDR3: CASSPGDRGSTYGYTF; DNA: TGTGCCAGCAGCCCGGGGGACAGGGGGTCTACCTATGGCTACACCTTC
D: -; J: TRBJ1-6; size: -; V: TRBV30; CDR3: CAWSAVAGGNSPLHF; DNA: TGTGCCTGGAGCGCCGTGGCTGGGGGGAATTCACCCCTCCACTTT
D: TRBD2; J: TRBJ2-7; size: once; V: TRBV27; CDR3: CASSLNLLGGAYEQYF; DNA: TGTGCCAGCAGTCTAAACCTATTGGGAGGGGCCTACGAGCAGTACTTC
D: -; J: TRBJ1-2; size: -; V: TRBV6-1; CDR3: CASSFRSAGSF; DNA: TGTGCCAGCAGTTTTCGGTCTGCCGGGTCCTTC
D: -; J: TRBJ1-2; size: -; V: TRBV5-6; CDR3: CASSRQDGYGYTF; DNA: TGTGCCAGCAGCCGACAGGACGGATATGGCTACACCTTC
D: -; J: TRBJ2-3; size: -; V: TRBV10-1; CDR3: CASSPRHTDTQYF; DNA: TGCGCCAGCAGCCCTCGACACACAGATACGCAGTATTTT
D: TRBD1; J: TRBJ2-7; size: -; V: TRBV11-3; CDR3: CASSPDRVEQYF; DNA: TGTGCCAGCAGCCCCGACAGGGTGGAGCAGTACTTC
D: -; J: TRBJ1-1; size: few; V: TRBV12-5; CDR3: CASGLVNTGFTEAFF; DNA: TGTGCTAGTGGTTTAGTAAACACAGGTTTCACTGAAGCTTTCTTT
D: -; J: TRBJ1-3; size: -; V: TRBV2; CDR3: CASSPRGSGNTIYF; DNA: TGTGCCAGCAGCCCCAGGGGCTCTGGAAACACCATATATTTT
D: TRBD1; J: TRBJ1-4; size: -; V: TRBV6-5; CDR3: CASSYRNRGGEKLFF; DNA: TGTGCCAGCAGTTACAGAAACAGGGGCGGGGAAAAACTGTTTTTT
D: -; J: TRBJ2-2; size: -; V: TRBV7-3; CDR3: CASTDRDTGELFF; DNA: TGTGCCAGCACGGACAGAGACACCGGGGAGCTGTTTTTT
D: TRBD2; J: TRBJ2-1; size: -; V: TRBV7-2; CDR3: CASSYARGGRNYNEQFF; DNA: TGTGCCAGCAGTTACGCACGGGGCGGGAGGAACTACAATGAGCAGTTCTTC
D: -; J: TRBJ1-5; size: -; V: TRBV20-1; CDR3: CSAGRDQPQHF; DNA: TGCAGTGCTGGGAGGGATCAGCCCCAGCATTTT
D: -; J: TRBJ2-6; size: -; V: TRBV11-2; CDR3: CASSLDRVGLAGANVLTF; DNA: TGTGCCAGCAGCTTAGACAGGGTCGGCCTTGCTGGGGCCAACGTCCTGACTTTC
D: TRBD1; J: TRBJ2-2; size: -; V: TRBV19; CDR3: CASSSSGTGLPGELFF; DNA: TGTGCCAGTAGTAGCTCCGGGACAGGGTTGCCCGGGGAGCTGTTTTTT
D: TRBD1; J: TRBJ1-1; size: -; V: TRBV5-1; CDR3: CASSSRTGGGYTEAFF; DNA: TGCGCCAGCAGCTCACGGACAGGGGGAGGGTACACTGAAGCTTTCTTT